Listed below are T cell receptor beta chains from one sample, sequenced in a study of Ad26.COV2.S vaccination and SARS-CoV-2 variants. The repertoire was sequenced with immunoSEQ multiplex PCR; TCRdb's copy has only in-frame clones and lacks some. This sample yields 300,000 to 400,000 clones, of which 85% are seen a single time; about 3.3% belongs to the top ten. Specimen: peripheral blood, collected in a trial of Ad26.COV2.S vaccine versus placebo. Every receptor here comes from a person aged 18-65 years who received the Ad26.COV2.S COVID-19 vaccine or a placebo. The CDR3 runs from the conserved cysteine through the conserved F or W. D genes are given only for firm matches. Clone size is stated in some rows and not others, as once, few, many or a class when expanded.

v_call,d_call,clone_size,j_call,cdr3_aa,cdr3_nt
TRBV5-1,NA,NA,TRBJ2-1,CASSLGRPHNEQFF,TGCGCCAGCAGCTTGGGCCGGCCCCACAATGAGCAGTTCTTC
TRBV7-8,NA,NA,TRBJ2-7,CASSQGGSSYEQYF,TGTGCCAGCAGCCAGGGGGGCAGCTCCTACGAGCAGTACTTC
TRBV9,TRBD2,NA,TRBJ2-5,CASSVAFGSGDEETQYF,TGTGCCAGCAGCGTAGCTTTCGGTAGCGGGGACGAAGAGACCCAGTACTTC
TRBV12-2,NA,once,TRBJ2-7,CASRSRKGDDEQYF,TGTGCAAGTCGCTCTCGTAAAGGGGACGACGAGCAGTACTTC
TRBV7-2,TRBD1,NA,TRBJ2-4,CASSPNPGQVGLAKNIQYF,TGTGCCAGCAGCCCCAATCCGGGACAGGTTGGGTTAGCCAAAAACATTCAGTACTTC
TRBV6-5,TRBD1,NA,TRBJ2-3,CASRRTGGDTQYF,TGTGCCAGCAGAAGGACAGGGGGAGATACGCAGTATTTT
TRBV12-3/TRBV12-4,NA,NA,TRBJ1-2,CASSLRGGGYTF,TGTGCCAGCAGTTTGCGGGGAGGCGGCTACACCTTC
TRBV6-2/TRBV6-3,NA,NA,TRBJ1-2,CASSYPRGYTF,TGTGCCAGCAGTTACCCCAGAGGCTACACCTTC
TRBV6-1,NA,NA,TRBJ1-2,CASSEADTTGLRNGYTF,TGTGCCAGCAGTGAAGCTGATACTACGGGACTTCGTAATGGCTACACCTTC
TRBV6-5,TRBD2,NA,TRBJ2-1,CASVHTLAGTNEQFF,TGTGCCAGCGTACACACACTAGCGGGAACGAATGAGCAGTTCTTC
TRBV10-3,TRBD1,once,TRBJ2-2,CAISGTGTGFTGELFF,TGTGCCATCAGTGGCACCGGGACAGGGTTCACCGGGGAGCTGTTTTTT
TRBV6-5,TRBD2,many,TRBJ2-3,CASARLAGVPDTQYF,TGTGCCAGCGCTAGACTAGCGGGAGTTCCAGATACGCAGTATTTT
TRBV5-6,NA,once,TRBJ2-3,CASSPRGADTQYF,TGTGCCAGCAGCCCCAGGGGTGCAGATACGCAGTATTTT
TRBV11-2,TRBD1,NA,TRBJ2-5,CASSQGVGETQYF,TGTGCCAGCAGCCAGGGGGTAGGTGAGACCCAGTACTTC
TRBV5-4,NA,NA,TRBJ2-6,CASSLGQGHSGANVLTF,TGTGCCAGCAGCTTGGGGCAGGGTCACTCTGGGGCCAACGTCCTGACTTTC
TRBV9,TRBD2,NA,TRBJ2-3,CASSVGGSGGGSDTQYF,TGTGCCAGCAGCGTAGGAGGTAGCGGGGGAGGGTCAGATACGCAGTATTTT
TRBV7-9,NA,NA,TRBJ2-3,CASSLAYRQGSTDTQYF,TGTGCCAGCAGCTTAGCGTATCGTCAGGGGTCAACAGATACGCAGTATTTT
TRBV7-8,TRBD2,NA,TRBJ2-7,CASSLAKGGSGGYEQYF,TGTGCCAGCAGCTTAGCGAAGGGAGGTAGCGGGGGCTACGAGCAGTACTTC
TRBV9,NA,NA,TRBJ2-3,CASTRSGAGYTDTQYF,TGTGCCAGCACCAGATCGGGGGCAGGGTACACAGATACGCAGTATTTT
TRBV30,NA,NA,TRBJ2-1,CAWSRTDRGTTIHNEQFF,TGTGCCTGGAGTAGGACGGACCGAGGCACCACCATTCACAATGAGCAGTTCTTC
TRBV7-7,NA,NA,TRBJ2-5,CASSLEGMGTQYF,TGTGCCAGCAGCTTAGAAGGGATGGGGACCCAGTACTTC
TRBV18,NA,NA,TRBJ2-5,CASSPRPGVETQYF,TGTGCCAGCTCACCACGTCCAGGGGTGGAGACCCAGTACTTC
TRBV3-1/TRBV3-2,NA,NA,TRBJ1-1,CASSRWGGIGRINTEAFF,TGTGCCAGCAGCCGATGGGGAGGGATAGGGAGGATAAACACTGAAGCTTTCTTT
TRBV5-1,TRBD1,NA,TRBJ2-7,CASSLWSGGGYEQYF,TGCGCCAGCAGCTTGTGGTCAGGGGGCGGCTACGAGCAGTACTTC
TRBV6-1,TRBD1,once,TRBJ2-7,CASSERMGFHRGLYHEQYF,TGTGCCAGCAGTGAAAGGATGGGATTTCACAGGGGGCTTTACCACGAGCAGTACTTC
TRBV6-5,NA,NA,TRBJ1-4,CASSYWGGGEKLFF,TGTGCCAGCAGTTACTGGGGGGGTGGTGAAAAACTGTTTTTT
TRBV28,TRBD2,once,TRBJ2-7,CASSFLAGTGYEQYF,TGTGCCAGCAGCTTCTTAGCGGGAACGGGCTACGAGCAGTACTTC
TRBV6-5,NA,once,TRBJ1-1,CASRRFTDTEAFF,TGTGCCAGCAGGCGCTTTACAGACACTGAAGCTTTCTTT
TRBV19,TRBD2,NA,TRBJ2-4,CASSGLAGVSNIQYF,TGTGCCAGTTCCGGACTAGCGGGAGTTTCGAACATTCAGTACTTC
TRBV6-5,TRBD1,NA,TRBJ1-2,CASSYSVGQGNYGYTF,TGTGCCAGCAGTTACTCAGTCGGACAGGGGAACTATGGCTACACCTTC